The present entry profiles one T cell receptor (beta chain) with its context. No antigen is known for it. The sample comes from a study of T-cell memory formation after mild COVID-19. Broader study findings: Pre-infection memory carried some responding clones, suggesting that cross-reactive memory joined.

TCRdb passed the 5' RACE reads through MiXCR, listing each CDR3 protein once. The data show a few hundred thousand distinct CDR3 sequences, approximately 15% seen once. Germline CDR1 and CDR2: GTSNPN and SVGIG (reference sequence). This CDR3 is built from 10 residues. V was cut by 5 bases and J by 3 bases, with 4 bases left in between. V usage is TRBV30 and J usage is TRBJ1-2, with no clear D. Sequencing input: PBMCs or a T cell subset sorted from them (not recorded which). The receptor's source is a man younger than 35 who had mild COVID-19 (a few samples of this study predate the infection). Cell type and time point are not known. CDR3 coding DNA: TGTGCCTGGGGGGACTATGGCTACACCTTC. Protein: CAWGDYGYTF.